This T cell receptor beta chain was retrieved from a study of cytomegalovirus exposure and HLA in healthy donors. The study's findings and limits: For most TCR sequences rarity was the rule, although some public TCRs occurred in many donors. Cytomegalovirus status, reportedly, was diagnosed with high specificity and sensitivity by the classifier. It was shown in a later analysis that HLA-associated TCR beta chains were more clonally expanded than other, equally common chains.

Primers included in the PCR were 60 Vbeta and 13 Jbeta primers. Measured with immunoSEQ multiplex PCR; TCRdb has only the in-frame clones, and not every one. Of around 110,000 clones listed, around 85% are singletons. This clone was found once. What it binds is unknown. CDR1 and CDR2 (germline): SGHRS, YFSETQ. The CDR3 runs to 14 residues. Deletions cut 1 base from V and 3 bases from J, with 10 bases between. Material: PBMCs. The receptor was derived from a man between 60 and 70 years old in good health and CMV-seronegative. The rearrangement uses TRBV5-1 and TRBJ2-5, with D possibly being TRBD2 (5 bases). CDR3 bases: TGCGCCAGCAGCTTGTTAGGGCGGGAAGAGACCCAGTACTTC. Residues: CASSLLGREETQYF.